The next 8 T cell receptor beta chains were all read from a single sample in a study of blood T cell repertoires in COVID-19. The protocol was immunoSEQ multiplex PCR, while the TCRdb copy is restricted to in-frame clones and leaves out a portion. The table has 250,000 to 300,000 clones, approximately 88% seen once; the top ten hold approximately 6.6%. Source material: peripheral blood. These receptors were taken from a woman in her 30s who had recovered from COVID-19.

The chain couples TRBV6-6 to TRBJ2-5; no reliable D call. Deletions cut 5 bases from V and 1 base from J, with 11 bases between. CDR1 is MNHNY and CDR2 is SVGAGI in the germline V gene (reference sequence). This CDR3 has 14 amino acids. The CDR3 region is CASSGVSGQETQYF. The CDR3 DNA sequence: TGTGCCAGCAGTGGAGTGTCGGGCCAAGAGACCCAGTACTTC.

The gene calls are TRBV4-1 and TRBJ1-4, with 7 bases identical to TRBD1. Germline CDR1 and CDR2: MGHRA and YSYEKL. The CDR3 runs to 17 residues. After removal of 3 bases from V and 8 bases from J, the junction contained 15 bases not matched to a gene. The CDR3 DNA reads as TGCGCCAGCAGCCAGGACACCCCGGGACAGCTTGGCGAAAAACTGTTTTTT. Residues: CASSQDTPGQLGEKLFF.

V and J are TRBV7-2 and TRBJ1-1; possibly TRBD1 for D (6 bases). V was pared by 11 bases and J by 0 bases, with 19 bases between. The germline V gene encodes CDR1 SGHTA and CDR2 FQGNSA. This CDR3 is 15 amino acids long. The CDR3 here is CASVGAETLNTEAFF. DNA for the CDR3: TGTGCCTCCGTGGGGGCGGAAACCTTGAACACTGAAGCTTTCTTT.

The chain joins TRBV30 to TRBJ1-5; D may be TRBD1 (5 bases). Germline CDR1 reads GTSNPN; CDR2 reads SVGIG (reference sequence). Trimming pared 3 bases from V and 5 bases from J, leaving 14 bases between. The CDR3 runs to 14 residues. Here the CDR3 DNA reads TGTGCCTGGAGGCCCCTGGGAGGGGATCAGCCCCAGCATTTT. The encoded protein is CAWRPLGGDQPQHF.

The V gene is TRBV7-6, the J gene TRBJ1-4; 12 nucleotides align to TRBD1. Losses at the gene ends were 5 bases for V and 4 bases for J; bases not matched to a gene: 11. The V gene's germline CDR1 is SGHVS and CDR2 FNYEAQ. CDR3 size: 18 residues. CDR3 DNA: TGTGCCAGCAGCGCCCGGGACAGGGGGCTTCGAAGTAATGAAAAACTGTTTTTT. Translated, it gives CASSARDRGLRSNEKLFF.

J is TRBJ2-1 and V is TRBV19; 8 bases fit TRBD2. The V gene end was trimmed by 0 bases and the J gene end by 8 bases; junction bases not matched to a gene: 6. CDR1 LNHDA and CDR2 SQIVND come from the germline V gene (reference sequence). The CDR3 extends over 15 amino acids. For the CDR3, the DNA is TGTGCCAGTAGTATAGATCCGGGGGGGCTGGATGAGCAGTTCTTC. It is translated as CASSIDPGGLDEQFF.

In nucleotides, the CDR3 is TGTGCCAGCAGTGGACAGGGGAGTAAACCCCTCCACTTT. Protein product: CASSGQGSKPLHF. The rearrangement links TRBV12-3 or TRBV12-4 to TRBJ1-6; 9 bases agree with TRBD1. The CDR3 sequence is 13 residues long. With V trimmed by 5 bases and J by 12 bases, 5 bases remained unmatched.

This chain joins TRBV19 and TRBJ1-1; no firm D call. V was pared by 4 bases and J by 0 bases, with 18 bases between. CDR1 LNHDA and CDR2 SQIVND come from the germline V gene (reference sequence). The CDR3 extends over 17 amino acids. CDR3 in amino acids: CASSKTSYVTVNTEAFF. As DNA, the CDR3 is TGTGCCAGTAGTAAGACGAGTTACGTGACTGTGAACACTGAAGCTTTCTTT. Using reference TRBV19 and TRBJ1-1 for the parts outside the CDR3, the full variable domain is DGGITQSPKYLFRKEGQNVTLSCEQNLNHDAMYWYRQDPGQGLRLIYYSQIVNDFQKGDIAEGYSVSREKKESFPLTVTSAQKNPTAFYLCASSKTSYVTVNTEAFFGQGTRLTVV.